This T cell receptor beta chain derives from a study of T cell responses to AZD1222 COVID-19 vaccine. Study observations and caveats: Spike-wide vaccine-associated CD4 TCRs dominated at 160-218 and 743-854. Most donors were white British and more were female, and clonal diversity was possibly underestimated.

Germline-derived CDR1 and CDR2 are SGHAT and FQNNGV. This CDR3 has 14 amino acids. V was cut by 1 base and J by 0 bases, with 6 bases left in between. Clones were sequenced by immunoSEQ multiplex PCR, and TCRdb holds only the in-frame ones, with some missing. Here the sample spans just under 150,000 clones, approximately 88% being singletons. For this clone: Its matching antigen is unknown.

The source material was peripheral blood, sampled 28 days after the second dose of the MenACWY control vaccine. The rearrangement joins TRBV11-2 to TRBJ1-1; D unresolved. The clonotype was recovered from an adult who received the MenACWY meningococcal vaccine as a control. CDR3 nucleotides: TGTGCCAGCAGCTTAGGGACGATGAACACTGAAGCTTTCTTT. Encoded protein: CASSLGTMNTEAFF. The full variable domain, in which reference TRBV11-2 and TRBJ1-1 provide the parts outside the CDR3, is EAGVAQSPRYKIIEKRQSVAFWCNPISGHATLYWYQQILGQGPKLLIQFQNNGVVDDSQLPKDRFSAERLKGVDSTLKIQPAKLEDSAVYLCASSLGTMNTEAFFGQGTRLTVV.